This T cell receptor beta chain was obtained from a study of brain T cells in children with intractable seizures. Points on this clone: The antigen remains undetermined.

The trim removed 4 bases at V and 5 bases at J, leaving 1 base unmatched. Germline V lookup: CDR1 SGHVS, CDR2 FQNEAQ. This CDR3 comprises 13 residues. Repertoires were generated with immunoSEQ multiplex PCR, while TCRdb's copy carries only in-frame clones and drops some. In the table there are 340,000 or so clones, about 94% of which are singletons. Study-wide points: Patients' HCMV serostatus was unknown; virus specificity rests on CDR3 similarity alone. Clones missing pre-surgery may reflect undersampling of that blood sample.

Time point of the sample: blood from clinic visit 5 months post-surgery; TSC patient then seizure free. Sequencing was limited to surgery cases with top T cell transcript signatures in brain tissue. This TCR derives from a boy less than two years old with tuberous sclerosis and intractable seizures. Source: peripheral blood, taken 4 to 5 months after surgery. The V call is TRBV7-8, the J call TRBJ2-3; 9 bases fit TRBD1. The DNA of the CDR3 is TGTGCCAGCAGCTGGACAGGGGAAGATACGCAGTATTTT. This encodes CASSWTGEDTQYF.